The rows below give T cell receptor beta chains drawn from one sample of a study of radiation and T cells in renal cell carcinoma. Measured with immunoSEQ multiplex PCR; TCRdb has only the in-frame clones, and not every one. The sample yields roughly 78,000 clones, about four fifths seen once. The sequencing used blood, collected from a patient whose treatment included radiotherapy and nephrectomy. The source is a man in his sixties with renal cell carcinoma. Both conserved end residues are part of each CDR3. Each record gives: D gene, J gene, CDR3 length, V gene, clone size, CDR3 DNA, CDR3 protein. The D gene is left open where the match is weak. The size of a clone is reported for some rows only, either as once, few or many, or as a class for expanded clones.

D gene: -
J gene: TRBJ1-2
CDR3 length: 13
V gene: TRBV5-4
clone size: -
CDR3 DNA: TGTGCCAGCAGCTTGGGACAGCAGTATGGCTACACCTTC
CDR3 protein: CASSLGQQYGYTF

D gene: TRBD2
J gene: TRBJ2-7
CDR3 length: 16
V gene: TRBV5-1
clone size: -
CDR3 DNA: TGCGCCAGCAGCCGGTCCGGCGGACTAGCGATCGACGAGCAGTACTTC
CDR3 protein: CASSRSGGLAIDEQYF

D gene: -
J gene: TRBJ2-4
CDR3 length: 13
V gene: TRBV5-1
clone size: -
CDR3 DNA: TGCGCCAGCAGCCCGGCAGGGGGGCCGATTCAGTACTTC
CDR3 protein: CASSPAGGPIQYF

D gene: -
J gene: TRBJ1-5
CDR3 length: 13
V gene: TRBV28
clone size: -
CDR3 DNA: TGTGCCAGCGGTACGGCGGTCAATCAGCCCCAGCATTTT
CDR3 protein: CASGTAVNQPQHF

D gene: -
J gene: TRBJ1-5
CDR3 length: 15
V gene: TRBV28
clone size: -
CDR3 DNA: TGTGCCAGCAATATGGCGCAGATTAGCAATCAGCCCCAGCATTTT
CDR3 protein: CASNMAQISNQPQHF

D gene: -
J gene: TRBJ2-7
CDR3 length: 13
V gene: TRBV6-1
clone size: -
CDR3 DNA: TGTGCCAGCAGTGAAAGCCCCGGGACGGGGCAGTACTTC
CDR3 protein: CASSESPGTGQYF

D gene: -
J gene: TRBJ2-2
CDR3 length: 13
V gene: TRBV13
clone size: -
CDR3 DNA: TGTGCCAGCAGCTTACCGGGAACCGGGGAGCTGTTTTTT
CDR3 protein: CASSLPGTGELFF

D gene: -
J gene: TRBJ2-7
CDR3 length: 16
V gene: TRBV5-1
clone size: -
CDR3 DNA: TGCGCCAGCAGCTTGGTCGGAGGGCGGACCCGCTACGAGCAGTACTTC
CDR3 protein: CASSLVGGRTRYEQYF

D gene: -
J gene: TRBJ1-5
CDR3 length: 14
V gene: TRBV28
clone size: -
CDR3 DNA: TGTGCCAGCAGCGACAGGCCGGTGCAGCAGCCCCAGCATTTT
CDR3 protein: CASSDRPVQQPQHF

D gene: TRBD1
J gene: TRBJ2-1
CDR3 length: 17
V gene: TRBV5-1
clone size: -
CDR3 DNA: TGCGCCAGCAGCCGGAGACAGGGGGCCCTGGGGGCACATGAGCAGTTCTTC
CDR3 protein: CASSRRQGALGAHEQFF

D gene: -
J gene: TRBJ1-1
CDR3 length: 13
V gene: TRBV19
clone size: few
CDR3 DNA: TGTGCCAGTAGTATGGGCTTGGTCACTGAAGCTTTCTTT
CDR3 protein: CASSMGLVTEAFF

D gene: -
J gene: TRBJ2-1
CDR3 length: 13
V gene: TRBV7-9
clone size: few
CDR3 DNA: TGTGCCAGCAGCCCACAGGGCAGGAATGAGCAGTTCTTC
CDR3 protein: CASSPQGRNEQFF

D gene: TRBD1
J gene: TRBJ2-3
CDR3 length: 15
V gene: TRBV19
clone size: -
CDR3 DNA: TGTGCCAGTAGGCAGTTGGACAGGGAAGGGGATACGCAGTATTTT
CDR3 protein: CASRQLDREGDTQYF

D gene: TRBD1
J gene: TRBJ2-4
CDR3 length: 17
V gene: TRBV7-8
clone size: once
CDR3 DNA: TGTGCCAGCAGCTGGAAGATGCCCGGGACAGGCGGAAACATTCAGTACTTC
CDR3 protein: CASSWKMPGTGGNIQYF

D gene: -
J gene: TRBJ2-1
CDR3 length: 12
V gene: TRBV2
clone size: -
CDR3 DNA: TGTGCCAGCAGTGGGGGAAGGAGTGAGCAGTTCTTC
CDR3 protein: CASSGGRSEQFF

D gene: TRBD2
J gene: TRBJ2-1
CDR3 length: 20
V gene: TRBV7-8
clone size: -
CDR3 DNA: TGTGCCAGCAGCCCGAACTTCCCCGGACTAGCGGGAGGCCAGGACAATGAGCAGTTCTTC
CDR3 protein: CASSPNFPGLAGGQDNEQFF

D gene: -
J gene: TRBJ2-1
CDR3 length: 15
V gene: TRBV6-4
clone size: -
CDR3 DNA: TGTGCCACCTCTCCGGCGGACCCCTCCTGCGATGAGCAGTTCTTC
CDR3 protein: CATSPADPSCDEQFF

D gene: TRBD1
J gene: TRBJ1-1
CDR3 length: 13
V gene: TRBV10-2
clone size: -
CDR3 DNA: TGCGCCAGCAAGGCAGGGGGCTTCACTGAAGCTTTCTTT
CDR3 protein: CASKAGGFTEAFF

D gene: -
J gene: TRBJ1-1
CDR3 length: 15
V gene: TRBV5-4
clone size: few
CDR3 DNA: TGTGCCAGCAGCGGTACAGGGATTATGAACACTGAAGCTTTCTTT
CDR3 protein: CASSGTGIMNTEAFF

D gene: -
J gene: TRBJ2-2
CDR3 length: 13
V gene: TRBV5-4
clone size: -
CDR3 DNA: TGTGCCAGCAGCGTAGCTGGGGCCAGGGAGCAGTTTTTT
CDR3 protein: CASSVAGAREQFF

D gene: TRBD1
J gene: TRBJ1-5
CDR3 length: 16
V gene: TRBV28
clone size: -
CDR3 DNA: TGTGCCAGCAGTTTAGACAGGGCGACGGTGAATCAGCCCCAGCATTTT
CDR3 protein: CASSLDRATVNQPQHF

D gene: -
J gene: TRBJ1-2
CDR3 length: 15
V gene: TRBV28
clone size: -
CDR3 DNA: TGTGCCAGCAGTTTACCCGGTTGGTCCAACTATGGCTACACCTTC
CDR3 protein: CASSLPGWSNYGYTF

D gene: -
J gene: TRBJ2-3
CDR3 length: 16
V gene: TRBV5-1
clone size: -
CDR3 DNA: TGCGCCAGCCTAGCGCAAGGGTATTGGGGCACAGATACGCAGTATTTT
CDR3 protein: CASLAQGYWGTDTQYF

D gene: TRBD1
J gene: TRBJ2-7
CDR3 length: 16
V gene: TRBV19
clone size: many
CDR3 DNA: TGTGCCAGTAGTCCCTCGGGGGACAGGGGAATCTACGAGCAGTACTTC
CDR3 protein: CASSPSGDRGIYEQYF

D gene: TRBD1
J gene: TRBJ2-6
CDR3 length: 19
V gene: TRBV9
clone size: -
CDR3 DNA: TGTGCCAGCAGCTCTCCGGGACAGGGTGACCCTTATGGGGCCAACGTCCTGACTTTC
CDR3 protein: CASSSPGQGDPYGANVLTF

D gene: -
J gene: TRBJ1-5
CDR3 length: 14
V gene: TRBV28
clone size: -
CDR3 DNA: TGTGCCAGCAGTCCCGGAGGACCTCAATATGCCCAGCATTTT
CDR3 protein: CASSPGGPQYAQHF

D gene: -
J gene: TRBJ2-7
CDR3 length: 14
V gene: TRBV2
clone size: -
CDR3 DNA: TGTGCCACAAAAGCTGGCGGAAGTTCCTACGAGCAGTACTTC
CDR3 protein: CATKAGGSSYEQYF

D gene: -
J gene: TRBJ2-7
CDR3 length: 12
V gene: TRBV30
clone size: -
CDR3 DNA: TGTGCCTGGGCTGACAGGTCCTACGAGCAGTACTTC
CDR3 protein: CAWADRSYEQYF